This T cell receptor (beta chain) was sequenced for a study of T cells in Graves' hyperthyroidism and ophthalmopathy. Study-wide points: Most thyroid clonotypes expanded above 0.001 appeared in blood too. The model forecast ophthalmopathy, anticipating it by a median approximately 6.1 months before onset.

A word on this clonotype: Its cognate antigen is unknown.

There were TCR beta CDR3 regions amplified from RNA transcripts. HTBI primers were the set used in a first-round RT-PCR of the TCR CDR3. TCRdb called the multiplex PCR reads again in MiXCR, with one record for every CDR3 protein. The data show hundreds of thousands of distinct CDR3 sequences, around a fifth seen once. Germline V lookup: CDR1 DFQATT, CDR2 SNEGSKA (reference sequence). After removal of 3 bases from V and 4 bases from J, the junction contained 2 bases not matched to a gene. CDR3 length: 12 amino acids. The sample comprised blood. The receptor comes from a woman between 70 and 85 years old with Graves' ophthalmopathy. The chain combines TRBV20-1 with TRBJ2-5; TRBD2 aligns across 7 bases. CDR3 protein: CSARAGVETQYF. The CDR3 nucleotides are TGCAGTGCTAGGGCGGGAGTAGAGACCCAGTACTTC.